The source of this TCR beta chain is a study of blood T cell repertoires in COVID-19. Looking at the study overall: PBMCs, B-cell-depleted T cells, or T cells were the source of the cDNA or gDNA that made up the material.

Sequenced by immunoSEQ multiplex PCR; TCRdb stores in-frame clones only, minus some. The data show approximately 70,000 clones, around nine tenths seen once. V was clipped by 0 bases and J by 8 bases, with 13 bases between them. The CDR3 spans 14 residues. Germline V gene data show CDR1 as MGHRA and CDR2 as YSYEKL. Sequenced sample: peripheral blood. The receptor was isolated from a woman aged 55 to 70 with acute or convalescent COVID-19. The rearrangement links TRBV4-1 to TRBJ1-2; no clear D. The CDR3 is CASSQDPGFGGYTF. The CDR3 nucleotides are TGCGCCAGCAGCCAAGATCCCGGGTTCGGCGGCTACACCTTC.